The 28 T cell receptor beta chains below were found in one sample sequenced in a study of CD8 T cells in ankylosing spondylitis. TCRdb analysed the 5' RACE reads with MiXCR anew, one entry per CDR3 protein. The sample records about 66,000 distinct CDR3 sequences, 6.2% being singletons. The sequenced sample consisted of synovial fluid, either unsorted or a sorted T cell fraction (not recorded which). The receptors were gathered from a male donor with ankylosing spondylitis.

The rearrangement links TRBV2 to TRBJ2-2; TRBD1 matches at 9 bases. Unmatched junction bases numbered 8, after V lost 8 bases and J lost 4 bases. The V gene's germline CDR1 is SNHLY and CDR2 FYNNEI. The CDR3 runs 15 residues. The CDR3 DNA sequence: TGTGCCAGCGGTTTAACAGGGGGCTCCACCGGGGAGCTGTTTTTT. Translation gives CASGLTGGSTGELFF.

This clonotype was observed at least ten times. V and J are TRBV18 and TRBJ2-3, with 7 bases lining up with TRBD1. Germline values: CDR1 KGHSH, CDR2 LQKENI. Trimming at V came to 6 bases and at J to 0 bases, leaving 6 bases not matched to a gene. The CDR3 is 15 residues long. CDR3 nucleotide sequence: TGTGCCAGCTCCCTGCAACAGGGGAGCACAGATACGCAGTATTTT. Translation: CASSLQQGSTDTQYF.

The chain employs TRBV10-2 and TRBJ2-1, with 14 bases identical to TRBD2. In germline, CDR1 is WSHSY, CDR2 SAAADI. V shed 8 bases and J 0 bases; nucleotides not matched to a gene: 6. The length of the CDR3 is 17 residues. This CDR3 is CASRGLAGDSSYNEQFF. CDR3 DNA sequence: TGCGCCAGCCGGGGACTAGCGGGAGACAGCTCCTACAATGAGCAGTTCTTC.

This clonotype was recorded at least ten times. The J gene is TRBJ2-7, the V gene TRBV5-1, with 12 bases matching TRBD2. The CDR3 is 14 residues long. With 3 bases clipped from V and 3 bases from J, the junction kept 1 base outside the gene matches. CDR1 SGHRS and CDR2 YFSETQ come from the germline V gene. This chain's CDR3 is CASSWTSGVYEQYF. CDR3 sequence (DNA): TGCGCCAGCAGCTGGACTAGCGGGGTCTACGAGCAGTACTTC.

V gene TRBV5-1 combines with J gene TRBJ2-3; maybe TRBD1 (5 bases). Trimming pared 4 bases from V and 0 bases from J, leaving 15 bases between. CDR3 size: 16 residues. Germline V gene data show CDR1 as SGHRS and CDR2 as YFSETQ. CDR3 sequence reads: CASSPLGPISTDTQYF. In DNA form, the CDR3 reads TGCGCCAGCAGCCCCCTGGGGCCGATTAGCACAGATACGCAGTATTTT.

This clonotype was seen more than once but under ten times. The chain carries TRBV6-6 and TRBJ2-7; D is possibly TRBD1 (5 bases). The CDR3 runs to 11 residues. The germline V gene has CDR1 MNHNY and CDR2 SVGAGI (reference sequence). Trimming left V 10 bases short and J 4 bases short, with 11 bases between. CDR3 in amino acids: CATQDIYEQYF. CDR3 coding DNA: TGTGCCACCCAGGACATTTACGAGCAGTACTTC.

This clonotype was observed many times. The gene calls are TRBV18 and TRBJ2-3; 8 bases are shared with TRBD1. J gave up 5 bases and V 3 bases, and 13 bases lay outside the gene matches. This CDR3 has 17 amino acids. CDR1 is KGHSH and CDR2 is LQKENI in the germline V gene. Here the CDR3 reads CASSPGPGQGVRDTQYF. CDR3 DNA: TGTGCCAGCTCACCTGGACCAGGACAGGGCGTCCGAGATACGCAGTATTTT.

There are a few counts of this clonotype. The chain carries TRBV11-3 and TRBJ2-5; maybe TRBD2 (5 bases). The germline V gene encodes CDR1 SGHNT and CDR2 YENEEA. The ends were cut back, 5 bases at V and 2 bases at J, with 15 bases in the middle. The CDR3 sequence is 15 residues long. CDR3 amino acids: CASSRASGYQETQYF. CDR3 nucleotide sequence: TGTGCCAGCAGCCGCGCTTCGGGATATCAAGAGACCCAGTACTTC.

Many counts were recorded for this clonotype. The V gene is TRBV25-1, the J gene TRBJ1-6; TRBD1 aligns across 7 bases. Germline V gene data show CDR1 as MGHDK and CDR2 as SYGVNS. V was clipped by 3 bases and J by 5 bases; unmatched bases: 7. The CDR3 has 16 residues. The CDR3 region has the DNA TGTGCCAGCAGTGATTTTGGGACAGCTGATAATTCACCCCTCCACTTT. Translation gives CASSDFGTADNSPLHF.

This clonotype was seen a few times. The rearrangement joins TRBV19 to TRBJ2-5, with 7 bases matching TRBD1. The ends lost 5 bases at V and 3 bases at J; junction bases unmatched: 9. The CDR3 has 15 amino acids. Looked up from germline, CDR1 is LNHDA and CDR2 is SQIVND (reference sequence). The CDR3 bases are TGTGCCAGTAGTTTAAATTGGGACAGAAAAGAGACCCAGTACTTC. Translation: CASSLNWDRKETQYF.

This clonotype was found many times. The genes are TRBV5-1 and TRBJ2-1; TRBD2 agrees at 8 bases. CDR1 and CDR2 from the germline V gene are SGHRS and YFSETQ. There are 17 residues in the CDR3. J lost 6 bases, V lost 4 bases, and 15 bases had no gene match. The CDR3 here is CASSPFLREVLVNEQFF. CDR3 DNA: TGCGCCAGCAGCCCCTTTTTGCGGGAGGTGTTGGTCAATGAGCAGTTCTTC.

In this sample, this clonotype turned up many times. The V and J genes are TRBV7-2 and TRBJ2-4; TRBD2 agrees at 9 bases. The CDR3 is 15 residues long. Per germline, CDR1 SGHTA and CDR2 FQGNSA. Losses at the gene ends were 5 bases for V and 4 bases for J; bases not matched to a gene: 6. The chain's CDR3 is CASSRETSGKNIQYF. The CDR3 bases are TGTGCCAGCAGCCGTGAGACTAGCGGTAAAAACATTCAGTACTTC. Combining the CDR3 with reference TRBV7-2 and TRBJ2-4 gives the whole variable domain GAGVSQSPSNKVTEKGKDVELRCDPISGHTALYWYRQSLGQGLEFLIYFQGNSAPDKSGLPSDRFSAERTGGSVSTLTIQRTQQEDSAVYLCASSRETSGKNIQYFGAGTRLSVL.

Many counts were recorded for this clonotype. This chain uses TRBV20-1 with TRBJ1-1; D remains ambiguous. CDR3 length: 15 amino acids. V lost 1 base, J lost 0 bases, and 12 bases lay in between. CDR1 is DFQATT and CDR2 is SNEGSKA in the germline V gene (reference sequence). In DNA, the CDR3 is TGCAGTGCTAGAGCTCAGGCCAGCATGAACACTGAAGCTTTCTTT. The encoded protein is CSARAQASMNTEAFF.

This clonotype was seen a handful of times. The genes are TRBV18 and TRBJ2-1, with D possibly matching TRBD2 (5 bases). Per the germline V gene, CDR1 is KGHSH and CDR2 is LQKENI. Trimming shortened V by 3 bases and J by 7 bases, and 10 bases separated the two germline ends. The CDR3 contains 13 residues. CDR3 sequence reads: CASSPIEGNEQFF. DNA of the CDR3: TGTGCCAGCTCACCTATCGAGGGTAATGAGCAGTTCTTC.

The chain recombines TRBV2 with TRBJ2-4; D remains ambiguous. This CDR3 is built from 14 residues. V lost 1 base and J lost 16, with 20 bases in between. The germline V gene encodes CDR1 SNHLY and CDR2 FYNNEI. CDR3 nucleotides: TGTGCCAGCAGTGAAGAGACCGTAGCCAAGGACCTCTACTTC. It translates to CASSEETVAKDLYF.

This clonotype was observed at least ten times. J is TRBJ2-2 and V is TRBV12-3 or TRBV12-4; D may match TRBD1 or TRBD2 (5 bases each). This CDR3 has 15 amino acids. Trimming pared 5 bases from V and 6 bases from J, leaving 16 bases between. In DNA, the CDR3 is TGTGCCAGCAGTCGGGGTAGGGGATTCGCCGGGGAGCTGTTTTTT. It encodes CASSRGRGFAGELFF.

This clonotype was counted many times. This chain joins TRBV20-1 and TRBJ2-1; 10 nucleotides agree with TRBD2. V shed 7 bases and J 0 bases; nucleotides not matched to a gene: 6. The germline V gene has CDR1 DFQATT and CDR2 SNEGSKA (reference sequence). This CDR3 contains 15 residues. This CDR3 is CSVVAGGSSYNEQFF. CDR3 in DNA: TGCAGTGTTGTAGCGGGAGGCAGCTCCTACAATGAGCAGTTCTTC.

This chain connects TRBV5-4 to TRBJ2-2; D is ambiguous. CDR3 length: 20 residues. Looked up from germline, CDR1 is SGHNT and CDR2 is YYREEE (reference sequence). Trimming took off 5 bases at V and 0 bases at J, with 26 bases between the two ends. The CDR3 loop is CASRLPIIPSPGSNTGELFF. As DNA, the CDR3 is TGTGCCAGCAGGTTGCCTATTATACCTAGTCCAGGTTCGAACACCGGGGAGCTGTTTTTT.

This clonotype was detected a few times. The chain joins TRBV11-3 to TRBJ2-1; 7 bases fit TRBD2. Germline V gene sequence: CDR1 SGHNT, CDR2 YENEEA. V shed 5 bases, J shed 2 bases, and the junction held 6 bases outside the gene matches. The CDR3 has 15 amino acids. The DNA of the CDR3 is TGTGCCAGCAGCGCTGCTAGCGGCCCCTACAATGAGCAGTTCTTC. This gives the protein CASSAASGPYNEQFF.

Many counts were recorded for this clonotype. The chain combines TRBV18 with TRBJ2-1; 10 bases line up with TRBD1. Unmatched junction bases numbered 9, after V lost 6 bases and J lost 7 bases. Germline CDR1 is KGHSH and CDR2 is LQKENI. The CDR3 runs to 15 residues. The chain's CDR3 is CASSFGQGVLNEQFF. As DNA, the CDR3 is TGTGCCAGCTCGTTCGGACAGGGGGTGCTTAATGAGCAGTTCTTC.

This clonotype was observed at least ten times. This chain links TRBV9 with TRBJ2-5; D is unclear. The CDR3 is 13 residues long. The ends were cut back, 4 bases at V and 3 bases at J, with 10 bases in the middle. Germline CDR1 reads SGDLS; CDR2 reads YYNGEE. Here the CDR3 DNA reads TGTGCCAGCAGCCTCACTTCGGAAGAGACCCAGTACTTC. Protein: CASSLTSEETQYF.

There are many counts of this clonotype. CDR3 nucleotides: TGTGCCAGCAGCTTAGGCTTTTCACCGGGGGTAACAATGAAGCAGTTCTTC. This encodes CASSLGFSPGVTMKQFF. The gene calls are TRBV7-8 and TRBJ2-1, with D perhaps TRBD2 (6 bases). This CDR3 spans 17 amino acids. Germline CDR1 SGHVS, CDR2 FQNEAQ. Trimming pared 1 base from V and 11 bases from J, leaving 24 bases between.

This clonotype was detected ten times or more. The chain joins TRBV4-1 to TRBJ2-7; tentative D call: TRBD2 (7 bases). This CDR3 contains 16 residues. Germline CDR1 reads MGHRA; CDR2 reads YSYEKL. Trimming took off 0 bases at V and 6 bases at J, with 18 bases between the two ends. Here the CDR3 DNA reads TGCGCCAGCAGCCAAGATCGGGGGGCCTCCCTCTCCGAGCAGTACTTC. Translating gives CASSQDRGASLSEQYF.

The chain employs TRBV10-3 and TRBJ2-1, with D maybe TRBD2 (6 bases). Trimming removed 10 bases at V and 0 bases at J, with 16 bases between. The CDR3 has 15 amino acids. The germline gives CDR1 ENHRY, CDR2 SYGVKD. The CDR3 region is CATTGDLGSYNEQFF. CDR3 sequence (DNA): TGTGCCACCACCGGGGACTTGGGCTCCTACAATGAGCAGTTCTTC.

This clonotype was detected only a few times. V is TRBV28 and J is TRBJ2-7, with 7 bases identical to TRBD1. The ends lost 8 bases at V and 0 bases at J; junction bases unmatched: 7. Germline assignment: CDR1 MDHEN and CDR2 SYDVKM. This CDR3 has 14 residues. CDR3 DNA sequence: TGTGCCAGCGACCGTGGACAGGCCTCCTACGAGCAGTACTTC. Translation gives CASDRGQASYEQYF.

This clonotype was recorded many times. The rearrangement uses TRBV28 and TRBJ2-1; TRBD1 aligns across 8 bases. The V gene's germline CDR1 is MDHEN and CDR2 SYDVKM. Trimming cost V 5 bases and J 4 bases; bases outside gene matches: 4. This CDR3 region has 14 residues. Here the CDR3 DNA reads TGTGCCAGCAGTCCAGGGGGCAGGTACAATGAGCAGTTCTTC. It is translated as CASSPGGRYNEQFF.

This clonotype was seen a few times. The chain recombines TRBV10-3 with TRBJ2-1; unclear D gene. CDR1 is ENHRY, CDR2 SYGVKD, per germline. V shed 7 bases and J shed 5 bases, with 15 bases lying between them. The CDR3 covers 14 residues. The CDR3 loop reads CAIKPGRNDNEQFF. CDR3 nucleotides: TGTGCCATCAAGCCGGGTCGCAATGACAATGAGCAGTTCTTC.

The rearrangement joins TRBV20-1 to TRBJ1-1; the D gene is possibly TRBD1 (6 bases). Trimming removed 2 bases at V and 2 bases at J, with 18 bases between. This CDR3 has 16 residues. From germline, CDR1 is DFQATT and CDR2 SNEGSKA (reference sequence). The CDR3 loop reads CSARTATGTLNTEAFF. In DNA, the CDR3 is TGCAGTGCTAGAACAGCAACCGGGACACTTAACACTGAAGCTTTCTTT.